A single sample is the source of the 15 T cell receptor beta chains below, sequenced in a study of human T cells and chemical hapten exposure. Time point defined: patch test 2, 6 weeks after DPC sensitization. The treatment was: therapeutic diphenylcyclopropenone sensitization with weekly scalp DPC. TCRdb passed the RACE reads through MiXCR, listing each CDR3 protein once. The table has 73,000 or so distinct CDR3 sequences, around 7.9% seen once; the top ten hold approximately 3.5%. The specimen comprised whole blood, sampled in connection with sensitization to the hapten diphenylcyclopropenone (DPC). The receptors stem from a woman aged 45-59 years with alopecia areata. Some clones in this sample may be carry-over from other donors' samples.

The chain joins TRBV15 to TRBJ2-2; no clear D. Germline-derived CDR1 and CDR2 are LNHNV and YYDKDF (reference sequence). The length of the CDR3 is 13 residues. The germline V and J ends were trimmed by 5 bases and 1 base, with 5 bases remaining between them. The CDR3 DNA reads TGTGCCACCAGCCACGGGAACACCGGGGAGCTGTTTTTT. Translation gives CATSHGNTGELFF.

The chain uses TRBV27 and TRBJ2-6; D call uncertain. Germline V gene data show CDR1 as MNHEY and CDR2 as SMNVEV (reference sequence). The CDR3 runs 14 residues. V gave up 2 bases and J gave up 0 bases, with 2 bases separating them. The CDR3 is CASSLNSGANVLTF. The DNA of the CDR3 is TGTGCCAGCAGTTTAAACTCTGGGGCCAACGTCCTGACTTTC.

This clonotype was detected ten times or more. The gene calls are TRBV20-1 and TRBJ2-3; either TRBD1 or TRBD2 may supply D (5 bases each). CDR1 and CDR2 (germline): DFQATT, SNEGSKA (reference sequence). V gave up 8 bases and J gave up 4 bases, with 19 bases separating them. CDR3 length: 14 residues. The CDR3 DNA reads as TGCAGTTCATTCAGGGCGGGCGCGGCAGATACGCAGTATTTT. Its protein product is CSSFRAGAADTQYF.

In this sample, this clonotype turned up many times. The chain combines TRBV27 with TRBJ2-7; D possibly corresponds to TRBD1 (6 bases). V lost 6 bases, J lost 3 bases, and 9 bases lay in between. This CDR3 has 12 residues. Germline V CDR1 and CDR2: MNHEY, SMNVEV (reference sequence). In DNA, the CDR3 is TGTGCCAGCAGAACAGGGAGCTACGAGCAGTACTTC. It encodes CASRTGSYEQYF.

This chain links TRBV28 with TRBJ1-4; D is undetermined. The CDR3 consists of 13 residues. V was cut by 5 bases and J by 3 bases, with 7 bases left in between. Germline lookup yields CDR1 MDHEN and CDR2 SYDVKM. The CDR3 DNA reads TGTGCCAGCAGTCCCCCCGCTAATGAAAAACTGTTTTTT. It translates to CASSPPANEKLFF.

This clonotype showed up just a few times. This clone may be a read error of a much larger clone one base away. CDR3 sequence: CVSSLGELAGANQYF. The DNA of the CDR3 is TGTGTCAGCAGCTTAGGGGAACTAGCGGGAGCGAACCAGTATTTT. V is TRBV13 and J is TRBJ2-3; 11 nucleotides align to TRBD2. CDR1 is PRHDT, CDR2 FYEKMQ, per germline (reference sequence). This CDR3 region has 15 residues.

The chain combines TRBV28 with TRBJ2-6, with TRBD1 matching 9 bases. The germline V gene has CDR1 MDHEN and CDR2 SYDVKM. V was clipped by 7 bases and J by 0 bases; unmatched bases: 10. The CDR3 extends over 18 amino acids. The CDR3 DNA is TGTGCCAGCACCTTTGGAGGGACAGGGTTCTCTGGGGCCAACGTCCTGACTTTC. Translation gives CASTFGGTGFSGANVLTF.

This sequence joins TRBV10-3 and TRBJ2-3, with 10 bases fitting TRBD1. Per germline, CDR1 ENHRY and CDR2 SYGVKD. The CDR3 is made up of 17 amino acids. V dropped 4 bases and J dropped 4; count of bases not matched to a gene: 11. The CDR3 spells CAISATGTGVGPDTQYF. Written as DNA, the CDR3 is TGTGCCATCAGTGCCACCGGGACAGGGGTGGGTCCAGATACGCAGTATTTT.

This clonotype was seen a few times. V gene TRBV7-9 combines with J gene TRBJ2-3; the D is unclear. Trimming pared 1 base from V and 2 bases from J, leaving 7 bases between. There are 14 residues in the CDR3. Germline CDR1 reads SEHNR; CDR2 reads FQNEAQ (reference sequence). The CDR3 loop is CASSLVKDTDTQYF. The CDR3, as DNA: TGTGCCAGCAGCTTAGTCAAGGACACAGATACGCAGTATTTT.

This sequence joins TRBV30 and TRBJ1-4; TRBD1 agrees at 9 bases. V was clipped by 4 bases and J by 7 bases; unmatched bases: 7. Germline V gives CDR1 GTSNPN, CDR2 SVGIG (reference sequence). This CDR3 is built from 14 residues. The CDR3 spells CAWTPDRGSEKLFF. In nucleotides, the CDR3 is TGTGCCTGGACCCCGGACAGGGGAAGTGAAAAACTGTTTTTT.

V usage is TRBV6-5 and J usage is TRBJ2-3; the match to TRBD2 covers 7 bases. V gave up 6 bases and J gave up 3 bases; unmatched junction bases: 12. CDR3 length: 16 residues. The germline V gene has CDR1 MNHEY and CDR2 SVGAGI. CDR3 nucleotides: TGTGCCAGCAGGCCCCCCTGGGGGAGGGAGACAGATACGCAGTATTTT. Its translation: CASRPPWGRETDTQYF.

This clonotype was detected ten times or more. The chain recombines TRBV2 with TRBJ1-2; D unclear. CDR3 length equals 15 residues. V gave up 0 bases and J gave up 4 bases, with 12 bases separating them. Per the germline V gene, CDR1 is SNHLY and CDR2 is FYNNEI. CDR3 nucleotide sequence: TGTGCCAGCAGTGAAGCCACCCGGACCCCCTATGGCTACACCTTC. Protein: CASSEATRTPYGYTF.

This clonotype was detected only a few times. The chain joins TRBV27 to TRBJ1-5; a weak D match, TRBD1 (5 bases). Deletions cut 5 bases from V and 4 bases from J, with 15 bases between. This CDR3 comprises 15 residues. Germline V lookup: CDR1 MNHEY, CDR2 SMNVEV (reference sequence). The CDR3 DNA is TGTGCCAGCAGTAAGCACGACAGAGGTAATCAGCCCCAGCATTTT. As protein: CASSKHDRGNQPQHF.

V gene TRBV5-1 combines with J gene TRBJ2-7; D may be TRBD2 (5 bases). CDR3 length equals 12 residues. V lost 1 base and J lost 6, with 8 bases in between. Per the germline V gene, CDR1 is SGHRS and CDR2 is YFSETQ. CDR3 bases: TGCGCCAGCAGCTTGCGCGGGTCCGAGCAGTACTTC. As protein: CASSLRGSEQYF.

This clonotype was counted between two and nine times. The chain links TRBV27 to TRBJ2-5; TRBD1 agrees at 8 bases. V lost 1 base to trimming and J lost 3 bases; unmatched junction nucleotides: 1. Germline assignment: CDR1 MNHEY and CDR2 SMNVEV (reference sequence). This CDR3 contains 14 residues. The CDR3 region has the DNA TGTGCCAGCAGTTTATGGGGACAGGAAGAGACCCAGTACTTC. Translation: CASSLWGQEETQYF.